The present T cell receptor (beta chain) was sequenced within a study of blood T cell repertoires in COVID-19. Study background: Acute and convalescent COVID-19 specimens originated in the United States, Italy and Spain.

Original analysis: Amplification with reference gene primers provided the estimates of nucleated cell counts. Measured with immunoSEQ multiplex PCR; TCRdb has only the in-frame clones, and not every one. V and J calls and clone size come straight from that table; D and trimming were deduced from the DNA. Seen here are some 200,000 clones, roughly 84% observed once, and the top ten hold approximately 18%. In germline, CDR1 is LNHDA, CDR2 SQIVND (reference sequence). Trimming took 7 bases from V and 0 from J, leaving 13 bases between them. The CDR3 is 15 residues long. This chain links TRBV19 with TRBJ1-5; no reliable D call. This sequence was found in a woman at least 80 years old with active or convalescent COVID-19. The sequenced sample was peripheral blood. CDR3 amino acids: CASKSQINSNQPQHF. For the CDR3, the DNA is TGTGCCAGTAAAAGTCAGATTAATAGCAATCAGCCCCAGCATTTT.